This TCR beta chain comes out of a study of cytomegalovirus exposure and HLA in healthy donors. General study findings and limits: Many donors shared some public TCRs, even though most TCR sequences were rare. A few CMV-associated chains proved CMV antigen-specific in vitro.

Using immunoSEQ multiplex PCR, the repertoire was profiled, and TCRdb retains in-frame clones only, with some absent. This table has some 64,000 clones, 95% to 98% appearing once. Remarks on this clone: Antigen: not known.

Germline V gene sequence: CDR1 SQVTM, CDR2 ANQGSEA. Trimming took 3 bases from V and 10 from J; bases not matched to a gene: 9. The length of the CDR3 is 14 residues. The TCR was taken from a woman aged 18-29 years in good health and CMV-seropositive. The chain is built from TRBV29-1 and TRBJ2-1; TRBD2 aligns across 10 bases. The specimen sequenced was PBMCs. The CDR3 nucleotides read TGCAGCGTTGATGGTCTAGCGGGAGTAAGGGAGCAGTTCTTC. Protein product: CSVDGLAGVREQFF.